This T cell receptor beta chain was documented in a study of OX40 agonist ivuxolimab in advanced cancers. Overall study context: The treatment was a fully human IgG2 OX40 agonist, ivuxolimab. Patients receiving dose escalation had hepatocellular carcinoma, melanoma, renal cell or head and neck cancer.

Findings of the study overall: Clonal expansion from baseline to week 6 occurred in both CD4+ and CD8+ T cells.

This clone was seen more than once but under ten times. As yet, its antigen is unknown. Profiling relied on immunoSEQ multiplex PCR, and the TCRdb table lists in-frame clones only, not all of them. The sample lists about 19,000 clones; about four fifths were seen once. The V gene lost 8 bases and the J gene lost 5 bases, with 16 bases spanning the gap. The CDR3 is 14 amino acids. The germline V gene has CDR1 MNHEY and CDR2 SMNVEV (reference sequence). Blood sampling took place at baseline, cycle 4 day 1, and cycle 7 day 1. The source material was CD4+ or CD8+ T cells sorted from blood, sampled in a trial of the OX40 agonist ivuxolimab. The chain carries TRBV27 and TRBJ1-5; D uncertain. The clonotype comes from an adult with an advanced solid tumor such as melanoma, head and neck, liver or kidney cancer. The CDR3 nucleotides are TGTGCCAGCGGCATGGCGGGAAGTGATCAGCCCCAGCATTTT. It encodes CASGMAGSDQPQHF.